These 9 T cell receptor beta chains came from one sample sequenced in a study of T cells after yellow fever vaccination. TCRdb reanalysed the 5' RACE reads using MiXCR and keeps one entry per CDR3 protein. The data show about 260,000 distinct CDR3 sequences, 10% to 15% seen once. The specimen was CD4+ T cells sorted from PBMCs, collected 45 days after the yellow fever booster vaccination. All receptors derive from a man aged 30 to 45 who received the YFV17D yellow fever vaccine.

The J gene is TRBJ2-3, the V gene TRBV20-1; D is uncertain. The CDR3 is 13 amino acids. Trimming removed 3 bases from V and 6 bases from J, with 13 bases in between. Germline CDR1 and CDR2: DFQATT and SNEGSKA (reference sequence). CDR3 sequence: CSARPPGVDTQYF. CDR3 in DNA: TGCAGTGCTAGGCCCCCCGGCGTCGATACGCAGTATTTT.

This clonotype was seen only a few times. The gene calls are TRBV28 and TRBJ2-7; tentatively, D is TRBD1 or TRBD2 (6 bases each). The length of the CDR3 is 13 residues. Germline V CDR1 and CDR2: MDHEN, SYDVKM. Deletions cut 7 bases from V and 3 bases from J, with 13 bases between. CDR3 residues: CASNRGGGYEQYF. DNA for the CDR3: TGTGCCAGCAACCGCGGAGGGGGCTACGAGCAGTACTTC. The complete variable domain, with remaining parts taken from reference TRBV28 and TRBJ2-7, reads DVKVTQSSRYLVKRTGEKVFLECVQDMDHENMFWYRQDPGLGLRLIYFSYDVKMKEKGDIPEGYSVSREKKERFSLILESASTNQTSMYLCASNRGGGYEQYFGPGTRLTVT.

The J gene is TRBJ1-2, the V gene TRBV7-2; 9 positions agree with TRBD1. Germline V gene lookup returns CDR1 SGHTA and CDR2 FQGNSA. There are 15 residues in the CDR3. V shed 5 bases and J 4 bases; nucleotides not matched to a gene: 8. CDR3 nucleotides: TGTGCCAGCAGCCTTTCGGGACAGGGCCGCTATGGCTACACCTTC. Protein sequence: CASSLSGQGRYGYTF.

The chain has TRBV5-6 and TRBJ1-4; a weak D match, TRBD1 (5 bases). V was trimmed by 3 bases and J by 3 bases, leaving 9 bases between them. The CDR3 covers 14 residues. The V gene's germline CDR1 is SGHDT and CDR2 YYEEEE. For the CDR3, the DNA is TGTGCCAGCAGCTCCCAGGGTGCTAATGAAAAACTGTTTTTT. This sequence encodes CASSSQGANEKLFF.

This clonotype was seen more than once but under ten times. The chain uses TRBV24-1 and TRBJ2-3; the D is unclear. The CDR3 length is 14 residues. The V gene lost 2 bases and the J gene lost 0 bases, with 5 bases spanning the gap. CDR1 and CDR2 (germline): KGHDR, SFDVKD. This chain's CDR3 is CATSDSTSTDTQYF. The CDR3, as DNA: TGTGCCACCAGTGATTCGACTAGCACAGATACGCAGTATTTT.

This chain joins TRBV5-1 and TRBJ2-1; 8 bases fit TRBD1. Trimming cost V 4 bases and J 5 bases; bases outside gene matches: 8. CDR3 length: 15 residues. Germline lookup yields CDR1 SGHRS and CDR2 YFSETQ. The CDR3 DNA is TGCGCCAGCAGCCCCGCGGGACAGGCCAACAATGAGCAGTTCTTC. Encoded protein: CASSPAGQANNEQFF. Full variable domain (missing parts from reference TRBV5-1 and TRBJ2-1): KAGVTQTPRYLIKTRGQQVTLSCSPISGHRSVSWYQQTPGQGLQFLFEYFSETQRNKGNFPGRFSGRQFSNSRSEMNVSTLELGDSALYLCASSPAGQANNEQFFGPGTRLTVL.

This clonotype was counted only a few times. The chain joins TRBV7-2 to TRBJ2-7, with a tentative D call TRBD2 (6 bases). The CDR3 consists of 14 residues. Germline V CDR1 and CDR2: SGHTA, FQGNSA. The V end was cut by 1 base, the J end by 5 bases, with 12 bases between. CDR3 nucleotide sequence: TGTGCCAGCAGCTTAGAGACTAGGACTCACGAGCAGTACTTC. It translates to CASSLETRTHEQYF.

The chain couples TRBV2 to TRBJ2-7; D might be TRBD2 (5 bases). The CDR3 runs 13 residues. V was pared by 4 bases and J by 6 bases, with 13 bases between. The germline V gene has CDR1 SNHLY and CDR2 FYNNEI. The CDR3 loop is CASSVGLRGEQYF. As DNA, the CDR3 is TGTGCCAGCAGTGTAGGACTCCGGGGCGAGCAGTACTTC.

This clonotype turned up a few times. V and J are TRBV5-1 and TRBJ2-1; 12 bases fit TRBD2. This CDR3 has 16 amino acids. Germline trimming cut 0 bases from V and 7 bases from J; bases unmatched to any gene: 5. The germline V gene encodes CDR1 SGHRS and CDR2 YFSETQ. The CDR3 DNA reads TGCGCCAGCAGCTTGGATACTAGCGGGAGGTGGAATGAGCAGTTCTTC. It translates to CASSLDTSGRWNEQFF.